This is a list of T cell receptor beta chains from one sample in a study of graft-versus-host responses after intestinal transplantation. Repertoires were generated with immunoSEQ multiplex PCR, while TCRdb's copy carries only in-frame clones and drops some. In the table there are some 130,000 clones, about 93% of which are singletons. These receptors have no known antigen. Sequencing used unstimulated CD4+ T cells sorted from spleen or lymph node cells, obtained before intestinal transplant. The origin of the receptors is a human donor who received an intestinal transplant. Both conserved end residues are part of each CDR3. D genes are given only for firm matches. Clone size is given for some rows only: seen once, a few or many times, or a class if the clone is expanded.

j_call v_call d_call clone_size cdr3_aa cdr3_nt
TRBJ1-1 TRBV6-1 TRBD1 . CASSGDRGRGTEAFF TGTGCCAGCAGTGGAGACAGGGGGCGCGGGACTGAAGCTTTCTTT
TRBJ2-4 TRBV30 TRBD1 . CAWDRAAKNIQYF TGTGCCTGGGACAGGGCCGCCAAAAACATTCAGTACTTC
TRBJ2-7 TRBV6-5 TRBD1 . CASRGGQGYYEQYF TGTGCCAGCAGAGGAGGACAGGGCTACTACGAGCAGTACTTC
TRBJ2-7 TRBV7-2 . once CASSLDGNLYEQYF TGTGCCAGCAGCCTAGATGGAAACCTCTACGAGCAGTACTTC
TRBJ2-7 TRBV27 . . CASSSPPAGSEQYF TGTGCCAGCAGTTCCCCACCGGCGGGGAGCGAGCAGTACTTC
TRBJ2-2 TRBV11-2 TRBD2 . CASSLLAGNTGELFF TGTGCCAGCAGCTTGCTAGCGGGGAACACCGGGGAGCTGTTTTTT
TRBJ1-4 TRBV11-2 TRBD1 . CASSQIWGQDVRKLFF TGTGCCAGCAGCCAGATCTGGGGACAGGACGTAAGAAAACTGTTTTTT
TRBJ2-1 TRBV2 TRBD2 . CARVAGGPWSYNEQFF TGTGCCAGAGTAGCGGGAGGGCCCTGGTCCTACAATGAGCAGTTCTTC
TRBJ2-1 TRBV4-2 . . CASSQEGAGPPKFF TGTGCCAGCAGCCAAGAGGGGGCAGGACCCCCAAAGTTCTTC
TRBJ1-2 TRBV6-5 . . CASSYSWGNGYTF TGTGCCAGCAGTTACTCTTGGGGGAATGGCTACACCTTC
TRBJ2-4 TRBV27 . . CASSPLGRAGRRNIQYF TGTGCCAGCAGTCCCCTTGGAAGGGCAGGGAGGAGGAACATTCAGTACTTC
TRBJ1-5 TRBV5-6 TRBD1 . CASSTGQANQPQHF TGTGCCAGCAGCACAGGACAGGCAAATCAGCCCCAGCATTTT
TRBJ2-3 TRBV5-4 . . CASSLRTLSSTDTQYF TGTGCCAGCAGCTTACGGACACTTTCTAGCACAGATACGCAGTATTTT
TRBJ1-5 TRBV28 TRBD1 . CASSLRLWGQGHQPQHF TGTGCCAGCAGTTTACGGTTATGGGGACAGGGGCATCAGCCCCAGCATTTT
TRBJ1-5 TRBV6-5 TRBD1 . CASTTYRGSNQPQHF TGTGCCAGCACCACCTACAGGGGATCTAATCAGCCCCAGCATTTT
TRBJ1-2 TRBV5-1 TRBD1 . CASGQGSYGYTF TGCGCCAGCGGACAGGGCTCCTATGGCTACACCTTC
TRBJ2-7 TRBV18 . . CASSTSLLTTADEQYF TGTGCCAGCTCAACCAGTTTATTAACTACGGCCGACGAGCAGTACTTC
TRBJ2-7 TRBV11-2 TRBD1 . CASSLDWDRAYEQYF TGTGCCAGCAGCTTAGATTGGGACAGGGCGTACGAGCAGTACTTC
TRBJ1-1 TRBV7-9 . . CASSLESGNTEAFF TGTGCCAGCAGCTTAGAGTCGGGGAACACTGAAGCTTTCTTT
TRBJ2-7 TRBV11-1 . . CASSPGLTIREQYF TGTGCCAGCAGCCCGGGACTCACAATCCGGGAGCAGTACTTC
TRBJ1-2 TRBV4-2 TRBD1 . CASSGTANYGYTF TGTGCCAGCAGCGGGACAGCTAACTATGGCTACACCTTC
TRBJ2-1 TRBV2 TRBD1 . CATYRGNEQFF TGTGCCACATACAGGGGCAATGAGCAGTTCTTC
TRBJ1-2 TRBV7-6 TRBD1 . CASSSKAGTGLHIGYGYTF TGTGCCAGCAGCTCCAAAGCGGGGACAGGGCTTCATATCGGCTATGGCTACACCTTC
TRBJ2-7 TRBV5-1 TRBD1 . CASSFYRGTGLSYEQYF TGCGCCAGCAGCTTCTATAGAGGGACAGGCCTCTCCTACGAGCAGTACTTC
TRBJ2-7 TRBV6-1 . . CASSSNRGEQYF TGTGCCAGCAGTTCGAATAGAGGCGAGCAGTACTTC
TRBJ2-5 TRBV28 . . CASSGTRGETQYF TGTGCCAGCTCCGGGACAAGGGGAGAGACCCAGTACTTC
TRBJ2-7 TRBV27 . . CATSVRQGHKFDYEQYF TGTGCCACCTCAGTCCGGCAGGGCCACAAATTTGATTACGAGCAGTACTTC
TRBJ2-5 TRBV15 . . CATSRDRAQETQYF TGTGCCACCAGCAGAGATCGAGCCCAAGAGACCCAGTACTTC
TRBJ1-5 TRBV7-9 . . CASSFGANQPQHF TGTGCCAGCAGCTTTGGCGCTAATCAGCCCCAGCATTTT
TRBJ2-7 TRBV5-4 . . CASSSGTTYEQYF TGTGCCAGCAGCTCCGGGACAACATACGAGCAGTACTTC
TRBJ2-1 TRBV5-1 . . CASSFEGLLGNEQFF TGCGCCAGCAGCTTTGAGGGGCTACTTGGGAATGAGCAGTTCTTC
TRBJ2-7 TRBV7-8 TRBD2 . CASKKGRVGFNEQYF TGTGCCAGTAAGAAGGGGAGGGTCGGTTTCAACGAGCAGTACTTC
TRBJ2-1 TRBV11-3 . . CAPLTETGHNEQFF TGTGCCCCCTTAACGGAAACAGGACACAATGAGCAGTTCTTC
TRBJ1-2 TRBV29-1 TRBD1 . CSGGDRGKDGYTF TGCAGCGGCGGGGACAGGGGGAAGGATGGCTACACCTTC
TRBJ1-2 TRBV15 TRBD1 . CATSRGQGLGGYTF TGTGCCACCAGCAGAGGACAGGGGTTAGGGGGCTACACCTTC
TRBJ1-4 TRBV6-5 . . CASSYGGNEKLFF TGTGCCAGCAGTTATGGGGGCAATGAAAAACTGTTTTTT
TRBJ1-5 TRBV2 TRBD1 . CASSGQGAVQPQHF TGTGCCAGCTCAGGACAGGGGGCAGTTCAGCCCCAGCATTTT
TRBJ2-7 TRBV6-1 . few CASSEAKGRSYEQYF TGTGCCAGCAGTGAAGCAAAAGGGCGCTCCTACGAGCAGTACTTC
TRBJ2-7 TRBV7-9 TRBD2 . CASSPRREAYEQYF TGTGCCAGCAGCCCCCGGCGGGAGGCCTACGAGCAGTACTTC
TRBJ1-1 TRBV18 . once CASSPLLSGGITEAFF TGTGCCAGCTCACCACTGTTATCGGGGGGCATCACTGAAGCTTTCTTT
TRBJ2-7 TRBV10-3 TRBD1 . CAIREPGQEGSYEQYF TGTGCCATCAGGGAACCGGGACAGGAGGGCTCCTACGAGCAGTACTTC
TRBJ1-2 TRBV6-1 TRBD1 few CASSDNRRGQAGNYGYTF TGTGCCAGCAGTGATAATCGCCGGGGACAGGCCGGTAACTATGGCTACACCTTC
TRBJ2-2 TRBV7-3 . . CASSLTGTSNTGELFF TGTGCCAGCAGCCTAACCGGGACCTCGAACACCGGGGAGCTGTTTTTT
TRBJ1-1 TRBV7-9 TRBD1 . CASSELGQGRTEAFF TGTGCCAGCAGCGAGCTGGGACAGGGGAGAACTGAAGCTTTCTTT
TRBJ1-3 TRBV5-1 . . CASSLVQSSGNTIYF TGCGCCAGCAGCTTGGTCCAGAGCTCTGGAAACACCATATATTTT
TRBJ1-4 TRBV7-2 . . CASSLADRRGEKLFF TGTGCCAGCAGCTTAGCGGACAGAAGGGGTGAAAAACTGTTTTTT
TRBJ1-5 TRBV28 . . CASSLLEGDRFQPQHF TGTGCCAGCAGTTTGTTGGAGGGGGATAGGTTTCAGCCCCAGCATTTT
TRBJ2-5 TRBV5-6 . . CASSRTETQYF TGTGCCAGCAGCCGGACGGAGACCCAGTACTTC
TRBJ2-7 TRBV5-1 TRBD2 . CASSPRLAGGLEQYF TGCGCCAGCAGCCCAAGACTAGCGGGAGGTCTCGAGCAGTACTTC
TRBJ1-3 TRBV18 . . CASSYREHRSGNTIYF TGTGCCAGCTCGTACAGGGAGCACCGCTCTGGAAACACCATATATTTT
TRBJ2-3 TRBV18 . . CATSPGETDTQYF TGTGCCACCTCACCGGGAGAGACAGATACGCAGTATTTT
TRBJ2-1 TRBV15 TRBD2 . CATSRDHPAGLYNEQFF TGTGCCACCAGCAGAGATCATCCAGCGGGGTTATACAATGAGCAGTTCTTC
TRBJ2-1 TRBV27 TRBD2 . CASSLLNLAGGSNGQFF TGTGCCAGCAGTTTATTAAACCTAGCGGGAGGAAGCAATGGGCAGTTCTTC
TRBJ2-7 TRBV10-2 TRBD2 once CASSKREGSYEQYF TGCGCCAGCTCAAAGCGGGAGGGTTCCTACGAGCAGTACTTC
TRBJ2-2 TRBV6-5 . . CASWDPNTGELFF TGTGCCAGCTGGGACCCGAACACCGGGGAGCTGTTTTTT
TRBJ1-3 TRBV7-9 . . CASSQAPSSGNTIYF TGTGCCAGCAGTCAGGCACCGAGCTCTGGAAACACCATATATTTT